This TCR beta chain derives from a study of shared clonotypes between healthy human individuals. Study-wide findings and caveats: Read depth was anticipated to influence clonotype sharing among donors. Sampling covered nothing but blood. Tissue TCR repertoires likely differ from those found in blood.

Concerning this clone itself: The antigen is not known.

From germline, CDR1 is SGHNT and CDR2 YENEEA. J gave up 5 bases and V 1 base, and 5 bases lay outside the gene matches. CDR3 length equals 15 residues. Deep-level settings were used for running the assay. Using immunoSEQ multiplex PCR, the repertoire was profiled, and TCRdb retains in-frame clones only, with some absent. The repertoire consists of hundreds of thousands of clones, with around three quarters occurring once and the leading ten covering around 12%. All the donors were Caucasian adults who lived in Nashville, Tennessee. The clonotype originates from a woman between 40 and 55 years old in good health. Some clones in this sample may be carry-over from other donors' samples. The sequencing sample was made of PBMCs. V usage is TRBV11-3 and J usage is TRBJ2-3, with 8 bases fitting TRBD2. CDR3 nucleotides: TGTGCCAGCAGCTTAGCAGCGGGAGCGGAAGATACGCAGTATTTT. It translates to CASSLAAGAEDTQYF.